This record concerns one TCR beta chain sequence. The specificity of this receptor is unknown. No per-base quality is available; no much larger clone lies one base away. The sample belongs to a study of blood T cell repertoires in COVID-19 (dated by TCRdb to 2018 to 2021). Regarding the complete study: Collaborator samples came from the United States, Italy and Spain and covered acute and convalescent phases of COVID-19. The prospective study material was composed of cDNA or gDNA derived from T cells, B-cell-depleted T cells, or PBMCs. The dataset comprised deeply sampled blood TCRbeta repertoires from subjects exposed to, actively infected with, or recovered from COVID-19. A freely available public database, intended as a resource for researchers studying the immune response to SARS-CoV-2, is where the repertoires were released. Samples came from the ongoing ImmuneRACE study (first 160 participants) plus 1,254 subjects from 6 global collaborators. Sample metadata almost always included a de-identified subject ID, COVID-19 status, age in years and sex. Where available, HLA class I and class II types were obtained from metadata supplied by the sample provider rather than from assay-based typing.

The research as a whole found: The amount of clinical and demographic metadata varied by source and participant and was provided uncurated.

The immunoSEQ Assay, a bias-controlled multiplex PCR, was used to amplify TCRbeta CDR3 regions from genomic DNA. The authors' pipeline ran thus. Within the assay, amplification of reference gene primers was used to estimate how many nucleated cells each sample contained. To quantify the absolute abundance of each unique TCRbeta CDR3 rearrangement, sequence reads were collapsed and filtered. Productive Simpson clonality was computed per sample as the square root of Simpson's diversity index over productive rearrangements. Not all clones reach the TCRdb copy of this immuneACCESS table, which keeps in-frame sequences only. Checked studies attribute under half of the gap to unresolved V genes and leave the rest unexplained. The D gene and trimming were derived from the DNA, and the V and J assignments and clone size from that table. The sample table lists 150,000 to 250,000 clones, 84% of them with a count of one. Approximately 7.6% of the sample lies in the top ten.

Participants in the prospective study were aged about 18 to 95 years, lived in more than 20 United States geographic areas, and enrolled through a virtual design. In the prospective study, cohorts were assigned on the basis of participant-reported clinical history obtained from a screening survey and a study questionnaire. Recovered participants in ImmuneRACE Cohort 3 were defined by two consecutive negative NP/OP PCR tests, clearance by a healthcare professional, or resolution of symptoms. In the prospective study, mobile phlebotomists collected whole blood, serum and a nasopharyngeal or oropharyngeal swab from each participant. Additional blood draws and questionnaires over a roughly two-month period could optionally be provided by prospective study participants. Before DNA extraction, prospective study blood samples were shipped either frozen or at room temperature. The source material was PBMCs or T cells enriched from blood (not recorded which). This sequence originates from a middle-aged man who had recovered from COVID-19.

CDR3 region: CASSFSGTGSSGNTIYF. The DNA sequence follows: TGCGCCAGCAGCTTCTCCGGGACAGGGAGCTCTGGAAACACCATATATTTT. This chain joins TRBV5-1 to TRBJ1-3; TRBD1 fits 9 bases in the junction. The CDR3 numbers 17 residues from cysteine through phenylalanine. Left in the record is the CDR3 DNA by itself, 51 bases read in frame from the first base. From V the trimming removes 2 bases and from J it removes 0 bases, while the gene matches leave 6 bases of the junction unaccounted for. CDR1 and CDR2 were assigned from the germline V gene as SGHRS and YFSETQ.